This T cell receptor beta chain was found in a study of cytomegalovirus exposure and HLA in healthy donors. Study conclusions and caveats: Highly shared variants forming one cluster were likely a sequencing artifact.

V was cut by 1 base and J by 0 bases, with 6 bases left in between. Per germline, CDR1 LGHNT and CDR2 FRNRAP. The CDR3 extends over 14 amino acids. As to this clone: The antigen is undetermined.

Both 60 Vbeta primers and 13 Jbeta primers went into the PCR. Using immunoSEQ multiplex PCR, the repertoire was profiled, and TCRdb retains in-frame clones only, with some absent. The sample contains 230,000 or so clones, around nine tenths of which appear only once. Sequencing was done on a sample of PBMCs. This clonotype originated in a girl aged 2-10 years in good health and CMV-seronegative. This chain joins TRBV12-5 and TRBJ1-1; unclear D gene. CDR3 DNA sequence: TGTGCTAGTGGTTTGGGATACATGAACACTGAAGCTTTCTTT. Translated: CASGLGYMNTEAFF.